The entry below gives a single T cell receptor beta chain sequence along with its context. The length of the CDR3 is 14 residues. The V gene's germline CDR1 is SGHTA and CDR2 FQGNSA. After removal of 7 bases from V and 4 bases from J, the junction contained 4 bases not matched to a gene. The data derive from a study of human T cells and chemical hapten exposure. In the study's own analysis: TCR counts had a median of 95,638 per sample and spanned about 23,224 to 690,600. TCRdb independently ran MiXCR on the RACE reads; one entry per CDR3 protein. These V and J calls originate from TCRdb's pipeline instead of the authors' own analysis. Among some 350,000 distinct CDR3 sequences, under 6.5% were seen once, and the ten largest hold around 5.6%. The time point here: patch test 2, 6 weeks after DPC sensitization. The sample's treatment: therapeutic diphenylcyclopropenone sensitization with weekly scalp DPC.

V gene TRBV7-2 combines with J gene TRBJ2-3; 11 nucleotides align to TRBD1. The specimen was whole blood, collected in connection with sensitization to the hapten diphenylcyclopropenone (DPC). This receptor was taken from a young woman with alopecia areata. Some clones in this sample may be carry-over from other donors' samples. This CDR3 reads CASNRDRGADTQYF. The CDR3, as DNA: TGTGCCAGCAATAGGGACAGGGGGGCAGATACGCAGTATTTT.